Below, 22 T cell receptor beta chains from the same sample are listed, as sequenced in a study of blood T cell repertoires in COVID-19. Some clones are missing from TCRdb's copy, which holds only in-frame ones; the method was immunoSEQ multiplex PCR. The sample lists 190,000 or so clones; 85% were seen once. The specimen sequenced was PBMCs or T cells enriched from blood (not recorded which). The receptors derive from a man aged 40-49 years who had recovered from COVID-19.

The rearrangement links TRBV9 to TRBJ2-1, with D uncertain. V lost 0 bases and J lost 5, with 12 bases in between. CDR1 SGDLS and CDR2 YYNGEE come from the germline V gene. This CDR3 has 15 residues. DNA of the CDR3: TGTGCCAGCAGCGTAGTGGTAGGAGAGAACAATGAGCAGTTCTTC. It codes for CASSVVVGENNEQFF.

The rearrangement links TRBV7-8 to TRBJ2-7, with 9 bases identical to TRBD1. In germline, CDR1 is SGHVS, CDR2 FQNEAQ. The CDR3 has 15 residues. V lost 5 bases, J lost 5 bases, and 10 bases stayed unmatched. The CDR3 here is CASSILQGATDEQYF. In DNA, the CDR3 is TGTGCCAGCAGCATACTACAGGGGGCTACGGACGAGCAGTACTTC.

This rearrangement joins TRBV6-5 to TRBJ1-2; D remains ambiguous. The CDR3 is made up of 13 amino acids. V dropped 7 bases and J dropped 6 bases, with 15 bases sitting between them. Germline V CDR1 and CDR2: MNHEY, SVGAGI. The CDR3 here is CASTVSPGNGYTF. The CDR3 DNA reads TGTGCCAGCACGGTATCTCCGGGGAATGGCTACACCTTC.

This chain uses TRBV18 with TRBJ1-1; 7 bases line up with TRBD1. Germline values: CDR1 KGHSH, CDR2 LQKENI. The CDR3 consists of 15 residues. Unmatched junction bases numbered 3, after V lost 0 bases and J lost 2 bases. This CDR3 is CASSPPGQSNTEAFF. The CDR3 DNA reads as TGTGCCAGCTCACCACCGGGACAGAGTAACACTGAAGCTTTCTTT.

This chain connects TRBV28 to TRBJ1-6; D call uncertain. V was cut by 2 bases and J by 4 bases, with 9 bases left in between. This CDR3 is 15 amino acids long. CDR1 is MDHEN and CDR2 is SYDVKM in the germline V gene. The CDR3 sequence is CASSLGGSYNSPLHF. In nucleotides, the CDR3 is TGTGCCAGCAGTTTAGGAGGTTCTTATAATTCACCCCTCCACTTT.

V usage is TRBV7-2 and J usage is TRBJ2-1; 7 bases are shared with TRBD2. The V gene end was trimmed by 5 bases and the J gene end by 10 bases; junction bases not matched to a gene: 23. Germline loops: CDR1 SGHTA, CDR2 FQGNSA. The CDR3 totals 18 residues. CDR3 loop: CASSTRFMAGVVQGEQFF. DNA of the CDR3: TGTGCCAGCAGCACCCGTTTTATGGCGGGAGTCGTTCAAGGAGAGCAGTTCTTC.

The chain has TRBV25-1 and TRBJ2-7; 9 bases fit TRBD2. Losses at the gene ends were 4 bases for V and 3 bases for J; bases not matched to a gene: 1. Germline CDR1 reads MGHDK; CDR2 reads SYGVNS. This CDR3 spans 13 amino acids. CDR3 in DNA: TGTGCCAGCAGTGTTAGCGGGAGCTACGAGCAGTACTTC. It codes for CASSVSGSYEQYF.

The V and J genes are TRBV9 and TRBJ2-5; D may be TRBD2 (6 bases). The CDR3 sequence is 14 residues long. Per germline, CDR1 SGDLS and CDR2 YYNGEE. Trimming stripped 3 bases from V and 2 bases from J, with 11 bases between. CDR3 DNA: TGTGCCAGCAGCGGCCCCGGGGGACAAGAGACCCAGTACTTC. Residues: CASSGPGGQETQYF.

The chain combines TRBV19 with TRBJ1-5; D possibly corresponds to TRBD1 (6 bases). Germline V CDR1 and CDR2: LNHDA, SQIVND (reference sequence). This CDR3 spans 16 amino acids. Trimming removed 0 bases at V and 4 bases at J, with 13 bases between. CDR3 sequence: CASSIEGGRGNQPQHF. The CDR3, as DNA: TGTGCCAGTAGTATAGAGGGGGGGCGGGGGAATCAGCCCCAGCATTTT.

This sequence joins TRBV5-5 and TRBJ2-3; the match to TRBD2 covers 13 bases. V was pared by 3 bases and J by 5 bases, with 6 bases of the junction left unmatched. The CDR3 runs to 16 residues. Germline V CDR1 and CDR2: SGHKS, YYEKEE (reference sequence). The CDR3 DNA reads as TGTGCCAGCAGCTCACTAGCGGGAGGGTCCGGAGATACGCAGTATTTT. The encoded protein is CASSSLAGGSGDTQYF.

The chain couples TRBV10-3 to TRBJ2-7, with 9 bases matching TRBD1. This CDR3 has 16 amino acids. The V and J ends lost 6 bases and 2 bases, in that order; junction bases with no gene match: 11. Germline values: CDR1 ENHRY, CDR2 SYGVKD. CDR3 in DNA: TGTGCCATCAGAGACGCCGGGACAGGGCTCGCCTACGAGCAGTACTTC. Amino acids: CAIRDAGTGLAYEQYF.

This rearrangement joins TRBV4-3 to TRBJ2-3; 8 nucleotides align to TRBD2. Germline V gene sequence: CDR1 LGHNA, CDR2 YSLEER. The CDR3 is made up of 17 amino acids. Trimming removed 1 base from V and 5 bases from J; junction bases left unmatched: 11. CDR3 nucleotide sequence: TGCGCCAGCAGCCAAGTTCGTTCGGGAGGGTTGCGAGATACGCAGTATTTT. Translating gives CASSQVRSGGLRDTQYF.

The rearrangement links TRBV19 to TRBJ1-2, with D possibly matching TRBD1 (5 bases). CDR1 is LNHDA, CDR2 SQIVND, per germline (reference sequence). The CDR3 length is 15 residues. The ends were cut back, 1 base at V and 6 bases at J, with 15 bases in the middle. CDR3 in DNA: TGTGCCAGTAGTATAGTCCCCATAGGGGAACATGGCTACACCTTC. This codes for CASSIVPIGEHGYTF.

The V gene is TRBV5-6, the J gene TRBJ2-5, with D uncertain. The CDR3 runs 14 residues. The V end lost 4 bases, the J end lost 3 bases, and 13 bases lay between the germline ends. The germline CDR1 and CDR2 sequences are SGHDT and YYEEEE. The CDR3 is CASSLRLSKETQYF. DNA for the CDR3: TGTGCCAGCAGCCTGCGGTTGAGTAAAGAGACCCAGTACTTC. Full variable domain (missing parts from reference TRBV5-6 and TRBJ2-5): DAGVTQSPTHLIKTRGQQVTLRCSPKSGHDTVSWYQQALGQGPQFIFQYYEEEERQRGNFPDRFSGHQFPNYSSELNVNALLLGDSALYLCASSLRLSKETQYFGPGTRLLVL.

The sample holds many counts of this clone. The chain uses TRBV19 and TRBJ2-3, with 11 bases that match TRBD1. This CDR3 spans 14 amino acids. Germline V gene data show CDR1 as LNHDA and CDR2 as SQIVND (reference sequence). The J segment lost 4 bases and the V segment lost 3 bases, leaving 0 bases of the junction unmatched. Written as DNA, the CDR3 is TGTGCCAGTAGTATGGGACAGGGGGCAGATACGCAGTATTTT. Its protein product is CASSMGQGADTQYF.

The rearrangement links TRBV27 to TRBJ2-7; the match to TRBD2 covers 7 bases. The CDR3 length is 12 residues. Germline CDR1 MNHEY, CDR2 SMNVEV (reference sequence). The trim removed 1 base at V and 7 bases at J, leaving 1 base unmatched. The CDR3 protein is CASSLWGGEQYF. DNA of the CDR3: TGTGCCAGCAGTTTATGGGGGGGGGAGCAGTACTTC.

The J gene is TRBJ2-2, the V gene TRBV7-3, with TRBD2 matching 8 bases. The CDR3 has 18 amino acids. Germline CDR1 SGHTA, CDR2 FQGTGA. With V trimmed by 6 bases and J by 6 bases, 18 bases remained unmatched. Here the CDR3 DNA reads TGTGCCAGCAGTTCTCCGGGACTAGGCGATCGGGGCTCCGGGGAGCTGTTTTTT. Its protein is CASSSPGLGDRGSGELFF.

V usage is TRBV30 and J usage is TRBJ2-7; D possibly corresponds to TRBD2 (5 bases). The CDR3 is 15 residues long. Trimming removed 2 bases from V and 4 bases from J, with 18 bases in between. CDR1 is GTSNPN and CDR2 is SVGIG in the germline V gene (reference sequence). The CDR3, as DNA: TGTGCCTGGAGTTCCGGTCTGGGGAGTTTTTACGAGCAGTACTTC. Encoded protein: CAWSSGLGSFYEQYF.

V gene TRBV13 combines with J gene TRBJ1-1, with D unresolved. The V and J ends lost 5 bases and 1 base respectively, with 11 bases between them. This CDR3 is 14 amino acids long. Per germline, CDR1 PRHDT and CDR2 FYEKMQ (reference sequence). CDR3 sequence (DNA): TGTGCCAGCAGCCCTCAGGTAGGGAACACTGAAGCTTTCTTT. Translated: CASSPQVGNTEAFF.

This chain connects TRBV27 to TRBJ1-5, with D tentatively TRBD1 (5 bases). The CDR3 is 13 residues long. Trimming cost V 2 bases and J 6 bases, with 8 bases left between them. CDR1 is MNHEY, CDR2 SMNVEV, per germline (reference sequence). The CDR3, as DNA: TGTGCCAGCAGTTTACAGGGCACTCAGCCCCAGCATTTT. It codes for CASSLQGTQPQHF.

V and J are TRBV11-2 and TRBJ2-5, with TRBD1 identical over 9 bases. Germline values: CDR1 SGHAT, CDR2 FQNNGV. There are 16 residues in the CDR3. With 9 bases clipped from V and 1 base from J, the junction kept 12 bases outside the gene matches. The CDR3, as DNA: TGTGCCAGAGAAATACCGGGACAGGGTCCCCAAGAGACCCAGTACTTC. Residues: CAREIPGQGPQETQYF.

The chain uses TRBV29-1 and TRBJ1-2, with 11 bases fitting TRBD1. Per germline, CDR1 SQVTM and CDR2 ANQGSEA. V shed 3 bases and J 2 bases; nucleotides not matched to a gene: 2. This CDR3 has 14 residues. The CDR3 region has the DNA TGCAGCGTTGATGGGACAGGGGGGAACTATGGCTACACCTTC. Its translation: CSVDGTGGNYGYTF.